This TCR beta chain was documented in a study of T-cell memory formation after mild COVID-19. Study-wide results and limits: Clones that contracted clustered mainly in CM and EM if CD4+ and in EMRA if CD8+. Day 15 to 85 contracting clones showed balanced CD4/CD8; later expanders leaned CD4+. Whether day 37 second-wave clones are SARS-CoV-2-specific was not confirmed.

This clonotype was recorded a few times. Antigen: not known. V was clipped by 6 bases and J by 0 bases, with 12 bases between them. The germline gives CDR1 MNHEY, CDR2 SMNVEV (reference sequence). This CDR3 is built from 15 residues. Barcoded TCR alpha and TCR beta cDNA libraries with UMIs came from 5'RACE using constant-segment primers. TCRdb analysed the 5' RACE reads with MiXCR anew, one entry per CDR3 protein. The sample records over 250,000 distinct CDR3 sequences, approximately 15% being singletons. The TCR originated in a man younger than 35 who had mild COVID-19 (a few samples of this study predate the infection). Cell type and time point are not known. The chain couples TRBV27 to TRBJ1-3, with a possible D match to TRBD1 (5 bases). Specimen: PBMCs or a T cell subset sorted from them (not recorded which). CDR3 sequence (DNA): TGTGCCAGCAGCCCTCTCCAGGGCTCTGGAAACACCATATATTTT. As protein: CASSPLQGSGNTIYF.